This T cell receptor (beta chain) was captured by sequencing in a study of naive and memory T cell subsets. General study findings and limits: Expression changes during T cell differentiation may affect RNA-based TCR counts. Diversity fell and Gini index rose from naive through CM, EM, EMRA.

Cells stained for CD3, CD4, CD8, CD45RA and CD27 were sorted into four subsets. Per the germline V gene, CDR1 is SNHLY and CDR2 is FYNNEI. The CDR3 is 14 amino acids. V lost 1 base and J 4 bases, leaving 10 bases between the germline ends. This clonotype was observed a few times. Its specificity is not known. Two oligonucleotides, mixed equimolar, formed the beta constant-region primer covering TRBC1 and TRBC2. TCRdb independently ran MiXCR on the UMI-ligation and nested PCR reads; one entry per CDR3 protein. The sample yields 84,000 or so distinct CDR3 sequences, 7% to 8% seen once. J is TRBJ2-5 and V is TRBV2; no clear D gene. The receptor comes from a human donor in good health. The sample comprised central memory CD4+ T cells from blood. The CDR3 loop is CASSEGQLAETQYF. DNA of the CDR3: TGTGCCAGCAGTGAAGGGCAGTTGGCAGAGACCCAGTACTTC.